Listed below are T cell receptor beta chains from one sample, sequenced in a study of blood T cell repertoires in COVID-19. Measured with immunoSEQ multiplex PCR; TCRdb has only the in-frame clones, and not every one. The sample has roughly 200,000 clones, around 83% seen once. Sample: peripheral blood. The source of these receptors is a man in his forties or fifties with active or convalescent COVID-19. Each CDR3 is given with its conserved first and last residue. Fields, in order: V gene, clone size, J gene, D gene, CDR3 DNA, CDR3 protein. A D gene is named only where the DNA matches it firmly. Size tells how often a clone was seen (once, few, many) or the class of an expanded clone, and some rows leave it out.

V: TRBV18; size: NA; J: TRBJ1-4; D: TRBD1; DNA: TGTGCCAGCTCACCTCCCCGGGACAGGGGTGAAAAACTGTTTTTT; CDR3: CASSPPRDRGEKLFF
V: TRBV24-1; size: NA; J: TRBJ2-1; D: TRBD2; DNA: TGTGCCACGGCCGGGCGGGAGGCAAGCTCCTACAATGAGCAGTTCTTC; CDR3: CATAGREASSYNEQFF
V: TRBV5-4; size: NA; J: TRBJ2-1; D: TRBD2; DNA: TGTGCCAGCAGCTTACCGGGACTAGCGGGAATAAGTGAGCAGTTCTTC; CDR3: CASSLPGLAGISEQFF
V: TRBV18; size: NA; J: TRBJ2-7; D: NA; DNA: TGTGCCAGCTCACCACGGGCGGGGTCCTCCTACGAGCAGTACTTC; CDR3: CASSPRAGSSYEQYF
V: TRBV2; size: NA; J: TRBJ1-2; D: NA; DNA: TGTGCCAGCAGGATCCAAACAGGGAACTATGGCTACACCTTC; CDR3: CASRIQTGNYGYTF
V: TRBV7-9; size: few; J: TRBJ1-6; D: TRBD1; DNA: TGTGCCAGCAGCGCCGGGACAGGCAGTATAGGTTCACCCCTCCACTTT; CDR3: CASSAGTGSIGSPLHF
V: TRBV2; size: NA; J: TRBJ2-5; D: TRBD1; DNA: TGTGCCAGCGGACGGCCGGGGACAGGGGGAGAGACCCAGTACTTC; CDR3: CASGRPGTGGETQYF
V: TRBV4-1; size: NA; J: TRBJ1-4; D: NA; DNA: TGCGCCAGCAGCCACGGGTCCACCGGGGCAACTAATGAAAAACTGTTTTTT; CDR3: CASSHGSTGATNEKLFF
V: TRBV7-8; size: NA; J: TRBJ1-6; D: TRBD1; DNA: TGTGCCAGCAGCGACCGGGACAGGGTCCCTAATTCACCCCTCCACTTT; CDR3: CASSDRDRVPNSPLHF
V: TRBV29-1; size: few; J: TRBJ1-2; D: NA; DNA: TGCAGCGTTGAGGTTCAACTCTATGGCTACACCTTC; CDR3: CSVEVQLYGYTF
V: TRBV30; size: NA; J: TRBJ1-4; D: TRBD1; DNA: TGTGCCTGGAGAAGGGACAGGGTTCGTGAAAAACTGTTTTTT; CDR3: CAWRRDRVREKLFF
V: TRBV6-2/TRBV6-3; size: NA; J: TRBJ2-3; D: TRBD2; DNA: TGTGCCAGCAGTTTCGGACTAGCGGGGGCCGGGGGAGATACGCAGTATTTT; CDR3: CASSFGLAGAGGDTQYF
V: TRBV5-4; size: NA; J: TRBJ2-1; D: TRBD2; DNA: TGTGCCAGCAGCTCCTCGGGACTAGCGGGAGGGAGCTCCTACAATGAGCAGTTCTTC; CDR3: CASSSSGLAGGSSYNEQFF
V: TRBV3-1/TRBV3-2; size: NA; J: TRBJ1-1; D: NA; DNA: TGTGCCAGCAGCCAACGAGCGAACACTGAAGCTTTCTTT; CDR3: CASSQRANTEAFF
V: TRBV4-1; size: NA; J: TRBJ2-1; D: NA; DNA: TGCGCCAGCAGCCAGATAGTGAGCTCCTACAATGAGCAGTTCTTC; CDR3: CASSQIVSSYNEQFF
V: TRBV4-1; size: NA; J: TRBJ2-7; D: NA; DNA: TGCGCCAGCAGCCAAGAACTAGCTCTTGGGTACGAGCAGTACTTC; CDR3: CASSQELALGYEQYF
V: TRBV11-2; size: few; J: TRBJ2-7; D: NA; DNA: TGTGCCAGCAGCTTAGCAGGAGGGTACCACGAGCAGTACTTC; CDR3: CASSLAGGYHEQYF
V: TRBV28; size: NA; J: TRBJ1-2; D: TRBD1; DNA: TGTGCCAGCAGTTCCGCGGGACAGCTTTCAGAAGGCTACACCTTC; CDR3: CASSSAGQLSEGYTF
V: TRBV5-1; size: NA; J: TRBJ2-5; D: TRBD1; DNA: TGCGCCAGCAGCTTGGGGGCAGGGGGCGCGGGTGAGACCCAGTACTTC; CDR3: CASSLGAGGAGETQYF
V: TRBV6-2/TRBV6-3; size: NA; J: TRBJ1-5; D: TRBD1; DNA: TGTGCCAGCAGTTACTTCGGAGACAGGGGAATGGAGCGGGGTCAGCCCCAGCATTTT; CDR3: CASSYFGDRGMERGQPQHF
V: TRBV5-1; size: NA; J: TRBJ1-2; D: NA; DNA: TGCGCCAGCAGCTTGGATCCAGGTGGGAACTATGGCTACACCTTC; CDR3: CASSLDPGGNYGYTF
V: TRBV5-1; size: NA; J: TRBJ2-2; D: NA; DNA: TGCGCCAGCAGCTTGGTGGGACTTAGCGCGAACACCGGGGAGCTGTTTTTT; CDR3: CASSLVGLSANTGELFF
V: TRBV5-4; size: NA; J: TRBJ2-5; D: TRBD2; DNA: TGTGCCAGCAGCCCGGGACTAGTGTTTAGGGAGACCCAGTACTTC; CDR3: CASSPGLVFRETQYF
V: TRBV4-3; size: NA; J: TRBJ1-4; D: TRBD1; DNA: TGCGCCAGCAGCCAAGAAAGTAGTACAGGGGGTTACCCATATCGTCTGTTTTTT; CDR3: CASSQESSTGGYPYRLFF
V: TRBV28; size: NA; J: TRBJ2-1; D: TRBD2; DNA: TGTGCCAGCTCCTGGGGGGGGAATGAGCAGTTCTTC; CDR3: CASSWGGNEQFF
V: TRBV6-4; size: NA; J: TRBJ2-2; D: TRBD1; DNA: TGTGCCAGCCCGATTAGGACAGGGGGGGACGGGGAGCTGTTTTTT; CDR3: CASPIRTGGDGELFF
V: TRBV4-3; size: NA; J: TRBJ1-5; D: NA; DNA: TGCGCCAGCAGCCTGGGGTCAGGGGATCAGCCCCAGCATTTT; CDR3: CASSLGSGDQPQHF
V: TRBV6-2/TRBV6-3; size: NA; J: TRBJ1-2; D: NA; DNA: TGTGCCAGCAGTTATTCTCTCGGCTACACCTTC; CDR3: CASSYSLGYTF
V: TRBV11-3; size: few; J: TRBJ2-3; D: NA; DNA: TGTGCCAGCAGCGAGGTGAGCACAGATACGCAGTATTTT; CDR3: CASSEVSTDTQYF
V: TRBV30; size: NA; J: TRBJ1-2; D: NA; DNA: TGTGCCTGGAGTGTTGGGCTCTCCTATGGCTACACCTTC; CDR3: CAWSVGLSYGYTF
V: TRBV6-6; size: NA; J: TRBJ1-5; D: TRBD1; DNA: TGTGCCAGCAGCTTAAATCCGGGACAGGGGGCGCAAAGCAATCAGCCCCAGCATTTT; CDR3: CASSLNPGQGAQSNQPQHF
V: TRBV30; size: NA; J: TRBJ1-6; D: TRBD1; DNA: TGTGCCTGGATTCGCCAGGGGGCCAGTTCACCCCTCCACTTT; CDR3: CAWIRQGASSPLHF
V: TRBV3-1/TRBV3-2; size: NA; J: TRBJ2-5; D: NA; DNA: TGTGCCAGCAGCCAAGATGTAGGGGGGGCACCCTGGGAGACCCAGTACTTC; CDR3: CASSQDVGGAPWETQYF
V: TRBV3-1/TRBV3-2; size: NA; J: TRBJ2-1; D: NA; DNA: TGTGCCAGCAGCATGGTAGTAAAACCCAATGAGCAGTTCTTC; CDR3: CASSMVVKPNEQFF
V: TRBV21-1; size: NA; J: TRBJ2-3; D: NA; DNA: TGTGCCAGCAGCTTAGTAGGGACTTTAAGCACAGATACGCAGTATTTT; CDR3: CASSLVGTLSTDTQYF
V: TRBV6-4; size: few; J: TRBJ2-3; D: TRBD2; DNA: TGTGCCAGCAGCCAAAGCGGGGGGGCAGGGGATACGCAGTATTTT; CDR3: CASSQSGGAGDTQYF
V: TRBV15; size: NA; J: TRBJ2-7; D: TRBD1; DNA: TGTGCCACCAGCAGGGGGAGAACAGGGGCCCTTACGACTGACTACGAGCAGTACTTC; CDR3: CATSRGRTGALTTDYEQYF
V: TRBV11-3; size: once; J: TRBJ1-2; D: NA; DNA: TGTGCCAGCAGCCACGGATCCGGGGACTATGGCTACACCTTC; CDR3: CASSHGSGDYGYTF
V: TRBV5-4; size: NA; J: TRBJ1-5; D: TRBD1; DNA: TGTGCCAGCAGTTCCCAGGGGGCCGATCAGCCCCAGCATTTT; CDR3: CASSSQGADQPQHF
V: TRBV3-1/TRBV3-2; size: NA; J: TRBJ1-1; D: NA; DNA: TGTGCCAGCAGCTTCGAAGGGGGGGGCACTGAAGCTTTCTTT; CDR3: CASSFEGGGTEAFF
V: TRBV30; size: NA; J: TRBJ1-2; D: TRBD1; DNA: TGTGCCTGGAGGAAAACAGGGGGCGGAAGGGGCTACACCTTC; CDR3: CAWRKTGGGRGYTF
V: TRBV27; size: NA; J: TRBJ2-2; D: NA; DNA: TGTGCCAGCTCCAGGAGGGGGCCCTCAAACACCGGGGAGCTGTTTTTT; CDR3: CASSRRGPSNTGELFF
V: TRBV27; size: NA; J: TRBJ2-5; D: TRBD1; DNA: TGTGCCAGCAAGGGGGCCGGGTACCAAGAGACCCAGTACTTC; CDR3: CASKGAGYQETQYF
V: TRBV4-3; size: once; J: TRBJ1-1; D: NA; DNA: TGCGCCAGCAGCCAAGACGTGTTAGGGGGGGCGAACACTGAAGCTTTCTTT; CDR3: CASSQDVLGGANTEAFF
V: TRBV6-5; size: once; J: TRBJ1-4; D: NA; DNA: TGTGCCACATCGGGAGCAGGAACTAATGAAAAACTGTTTTTT; CDR3: CATSGAGTNEKLFF
V: TRBV4-2; size: NA; J: TRBJ1-1; D: TRBD1; DNA: TGTGCCAGCAGCCAAGAGCCACAGGGGGCGGACACTGAAGCTTTCTTT; CDR3: CASSQEPQGADTEAFF
V: TRBV7-9; size: NA; J: TRBJ1-1; D: NA; DNA: TGTGCCAGCAGCTTAGAAGGGGCCACTGAAGCTTTCTTT; CDR3: CASSLEGATEAFF
V: TRBV6-5; size: once; J: TRBJ2-4; D: NA; DNA: TGTGCCAGCTCGGGGACCAAAAACATTCAGTACTTC; CDR3: CASSGTKNIQYF
V: TRBV6-5; size: NA; J: TRBJ1-1; D: NA; DNA: TGTGCCAGCAGTCAGGACGGGATTGAAGCTTTCTTT; CDR3: CASSQDGIEAFF
V: TRBV10-3; size: NA; J: TRBJ2-7; D: TRBD1; DNA: TGTGCCATCAGTGAATTCCCGGGACAGGGGGCGAGCGAGCAGTACTTC; CDR3: CAISEFPGQGASEQYF
V: TRBV6-2/TRBV6-3; size: NA; J: TRBJ2-6; D: NA; DNA: TGTGCCAGCAGTTACTCCCTAGCAGTTGGGGCCAACGTCCTGACTTTC; CDR3: CASSYSLAVGANVLTF
V: TRBV5-4; size: NA; J: TRBJ1-2; D: NA; DNA: TGTGCCAGCAGCTTGGAGGGGGGGCAGAATGGCTACACCTTC; CDR3: CASSLEGGQNGYTF
V: TRBV14; size: NA; J: TRBJ1-4; D: TRBD1; DNA: TGTGCCAGCAGCCGCGCCGGGACAGGGGGCACAGCTAATGAAAAACTGTTTTTT; CDR3: CASSRAGTGGTANEKLFF
V: TRBV2; size: NA; J: TRBJ2-1; D: TRBD1; DNA: TGTGCCATACAGGGGGATGAGCAGTTCTTC; CDR3: CAIQGDEQFF
V: TRBV6-6; size: NA; J: TRBJ2-3; D: TRBD1; DNA: TGTGCCAGCAGCCGCCGGGACAGGGTCACAGATACGCAGTATTTT; CDR3: CASSRRDRVTDTQYF
V: TRBV19; size: NA; J: TRBJ1-2; D: NA; DNA: TGTGCCAGCAGACAGGTTCCGGAGGGCTACACCTTC; CDR3: CASRQVPEGYTF
V: TRBV5-6; size: NA; J: TRBJ1-2; D: NA; DNA: TGTGCCAGCAGCTTGGCACAGATAGCTAACTATGGCTACACCTTC; CDR3: CASSLAQIANYGYTF
V: TRBV30; size: NA; J: TRBJ1-6; D: NA; DNA: TGTGCCTGGAGTGTAGGGGCCGGGGGTTCACCCCTCCACTTT; CDR3: CAWSVGAGGSPLHF
V: TRBV2; size: NA; J: TRBJ1-2; D: NA; DNA: TGTGCCAGCAGTGGAGAGTCTCTTGATGGCTACACCTTC; CDR3: CASSGESLDGYTF